The 22 T cell receptor beta chains in this list originate from one sample, sequenced in a study of cytomegalovirus exposure and HLA in healthy donors. Produced via immunoSEQ multiplex PCR; TCRdb's table is partial and in-frame only. The table has 150,000 or so clones, more than 70% seen once. The sample was PBMCs. Receptors originate from a human donor in good health.

The CDR3 here is CAISENSINYGYTF. DNA for the CDR3: TGTGCCATCAGTGAGAACAGCATCAACTATGGCTACACCTTC. The chain couples TRBV10-3 to TRBJ1-2; no clear D gene. CDR3 length equals 14 residues. V was shortened by 2 bases and J by 2 bases, with 9 bases between the two germline ends. Germline V CDR1 and CDR2: ENHRY, SYGVKD.

This chain connects TRBV6-1 to TRBJ2-7; maybe TRBD1 (5 bases). The ends were cut back, 5 bases at V and 5 bases at J, with 19 bases in the middle. The germline gives CDR1 MNHNS, CDR2 SASEGT. This CDR3 is 15 amino acids long. The CDR3 DNA follows: TGTGCCAGCAGTACCACCAAAGACAGTTTCGACGAGCAGTACTTC. Its translation: CASSTTKDSFDEQYF.

This rearrangement joins TRBV5-1 to TRBJ1-2; 11 bases match TRBD1. The trim removed 3 bases at V and 7 bases at J, leaving 5 bases unmatched. Germline CDR1 is SGHRS and CDR2 is YFSETQ. CDR3 size: 14 residues. This CDR3 reads CASSSGTGGGGYTF. DNA of the CDR3: TGCGCCAGCAGCTCTGGGACAGGGGGAGGTGGCTACACCTTC. Based on the CDR3 plus reference TRBV5-1 and TRBJ1-2, the full variable domain is KAGVTQTPRYLIKTRGQQVTLSCSPISGHRSVSWYQQTPGQGLQFLFEYFSETQRNKGNFPGRFSGRQFSNSRSEMNVSTLELGDSALYLCASSSGTGGGGYTFGSGTRLTVV.

The chain links TRBV11-2 to TRBJ1-2; D is uncertain. CDR3 length: 12 residues. Trimming removed 5 bases at V and 8 bases at J, with 12 bases between. Germline V gives CDR1 SGHAT, CDR2 FQNNGV. CDR3 sequence: CASSPYSLGYTF. The CDR3 DNA sequence: TGTGCCAGCAGCCCTTACTCCCTCGGCTACACCTTC.

The chain has TRBV27 and TRBJ2-7; 10 bases are shared with TRBD1. This CDR3 region has 13 residues. Germline V lookup: CDR1 MNHEY, CDR2 SMNVEV (reference sequence). The junction had 5 bases not matched to a gene; V was cut back by 6 bases and J by 6 bases. DNA for the CDR3: TGTGCCAGCAGACCGGGACAGGGGCGCGAGCAGTACTTC. This codes for CASRPGQGREQYF.

The chain employs TRBV27 and TRBJ2-7, with 7 nucleotides matching TRBD1. The CDR3 sequence is 14 residues long. CDR1 and CDR2 (germline): MNHEY, SMNVEV (reference sequence). V shed 8 bases and J 4 bases; nucleotides not matched to a gene: 11. In nucleotides, the CDR3 is TGTGCCAGCGGCCAGGGGGATGGAGATTACGAGCAGTACTTC. Amino acid sequence: CASGQGDGDYEQYF.

The chain is built from TRBV10-3 and TRBJ2-5; D is possibly TRBD1 (7 bases). Between the trimmed V and J ends, which lost 3 bases and 3 bases, there was a span of 23 bases. Germline lookup yields CDR1 ENHRY and CDR2 SYGVKD. This CDR3 is built from 18 residues. The DNA for the CDR3 is TGTGCCATCAGTGACCCGGGCGGACGCAGGGGGGCAGAAGAGACCCAGTACTTC. Translating it yields CAISDPGGRRGAEETQYF.

This chain joins TRBV6-5 and TRBJ1-1; D might be TRBD1 (5 bases). This CDR3 has 13 amino acids. Germline CDR1 reads MNHEY; CDR2 reads SVGAGI. Trimming cost V 8 bases and J 5 bases, with 15 bases left between them. The CDR3 reads CASGRDSGTEAFF. CDR3 DNA sequence: TGTGCCAGCGGCCGGGACTCGGGGACTGAAGCTTTCTTT.

The rearrangement joins TRBV18 to TRBJ2-1; 13 positions agree with TRBD2. In germline, CDR1 is KGHSH, CDR2 LQKENI. There are 13 residues in the CDR3. V dropped 5 bases and J dropped 13; count of bases not matched to a gene: 5. The CDR3 DNA is TGTGCCAGCTCAAATGGACTAGCGGGGGACCAGTTCTTC. It codes for CASSNGLAGDQFF.

To note about this clone: Other DNA sequences in this sample translate to the same CDR3. This chain uses TRBV6-5 with TRBJ1-1, with TRBD1 matching 9 bases. Trimming at V came to 6 bases and at J to 4 bases, leaving 3 bases not matched to a gene. The germline V gene has CDR1 MNHEY and CDR2 SVGAGI. This CDR3 has 13 amino acids. CDR3: CASSRQGGTEAFF. In nucleotides, the CDR3 is TGTGCCAGCAGCCGACAGGGGGGCACTGAAGCTTTCTTT.

The CDR3 protein is CASSEARNPGQGYYGYTF. CDR3 bases: TGTGCCAGCAGTGAAGCGCGTAACCCGGGACAGGGTTACTATGGCTACACCTTC. The V gene is TRBV6-1, the J gene TRBJ1-2; 9 bases agree with TRBD1. The CDR3 runs to 18 residues. Germline CDR1 MNHNS, CDR2 SASEGT. The ends lost 0 bases at V and 3 bases at J; junction bases unmatched: 11.

The chain joins TRBV7-9 to TRBJ1-5; 9 nucleotides align to TRBD1. V shed 4 bases, J shed 6 bases, and the junction held 13 bases outside the gene matches. The CDR3 length is 17 residues. Germline V lookup: CDR1 SEHNR, CDR2 FQNEAQ (reference sequence). CDR3 in DNA: TGTGCCAGCAGCTCCACCACCGGACAGGGGAGGGCTCAGCCCCAGCATTTT. This codes for CASSSTTGQGRAQPQHF.

This rearrangement joins TRBV6-6 to TRBJ2-1; TRBD1 is a possible D gene (6 bases). The V end was cut by 6 bases, the J end by 4 bases, with 13 bases between. CDR3 length: 14 amino acids. The germline V gene encodes CDR1 MNHNY and CDR2 SVGAGI (reference sequence). CDR3 loop: CASRPRTEYNEQFF. CDR3 nucleotide sequence: TGTGCCAGCAGGCCCCGGACAGAGTACAATGAGCAGTTCTTC.

This clone appeared a few times. This chain joins TRBV9 and TRBJ2-1; TRBD2 might be the D (6 bases). Per the germline V gene, CDR1 is SGDLS and CDR2 is YYNGEE. V dropped 6 bases and J dropped 5 bases, with 18 bases sitting between them. CDR3 length equals 15 residues. CDR3 nucleotide sequence: TGTGCCAGCACCCCGCCCGTAGGCGGGGACAATGAGCAGTTCTTC. Translation: CASTPPVGGDNEQFF.

The gene calls are TRBV27 and TRBJ1-2; D remains ambiguous. There are 13 residues in the CDR3. Per the germline V gene, CDR1 is MNHEY and CDR2 is SMNVEV (reference sequence). The ends were cut back, 5 bases at V and 2 bases at J, with 9 bases in the middle. CDR3 DNA sequence: TGTGCCAGCAGTCTCCGAGAAAACTATGGCTACACCTTC. This encodes CASSLRENYGYTF.

This clone has only a few counts. The CDR3 DNA reads TGTGCCAGCAGTGAGGAGAAGGGGGCTCGGGAGCAGTACTTC. Encoded protein: CASSEEKGAREQYF. V usage is TRBV28 and J usage is TRBJ2-7; 7 nucleotides align to TRBD1. The CDR3 totals 14 residues. J lost 7 bases, V lost 5 bases, and 11 bases had no gene match. From germline, CDR1 is MDHEN and CDR2 SYDVKM.

The chain couples TRBV7-3 to TRBJ2-1; D is possibly TRBD2 (5 bases). Trimming removed 2 bases at V and 8 bases at J, with 22 bases between. The CDR3 consists of 17 residues. Per the germline V gene, CDR1 is SGHTA and CDR2 is FQGTGA. As DNA, the CDR3 is TGTGCCAGCAGCTTAGGGTCTAGCCTGCTGGGTCTAGATGAGCAGTTCTTC. Protein: CASSLGSSLLGLDEQFF. The whole variable domain, filled in from reference TRBV7-3 and TRBJ2-1, reads GAGVSQTPSNKVTEKGKYVELRCDPISGHTALYWYRQSLGQGPEFLIYFQGTGAADDSGLPNDRFFAVRPEGSVSTLKIQRTERGDSAVYLCASSLGSSLLGLDEQFFGPGTRLTVL.

This sequence joins TRBV18 and TRBJ2-7; perhaps TRBD1 as D (6 bases). The V gene lost 5 bases and the J gene lost 3 bases, with 11 bases spanning the gap. CDR1 KGHSH and CDR2 LQKENI come from the germline V gene. This CDR3 spans 13 amino acids. In nucleotides, the CDR3 is TGTGCCAGCTCAACAGGGACAAACTACGAGCAGTACTTC. Translation gives CASSTGTNYEQYF.

The V call is TRBV4-2, the J call TRBJ1-2; possibly TRBD1 for D (6 bases). V was trimmed by 4 bases and J by 8 bases, leaving 23 bases between them. The CDR3 length is 16 residues. Germline CDR1 is LGHNA and CDR2 is YNFKEQ. The CDR3 DNA reads TGTGCCAGCAGCCCTCCGGAAGGGGGTTCGACGTGGGGCTACACCTTC. Protein: CASSPPEGGSTWGYTF.

The chain carries TRBV2 and TRBJ2-3, with no clear D. Trimming shortened V by 7 bases and J by 2 bases, and 22 bases separated the two germline ends. Germline CDR1 reads SNHLY; CDR2 reads FYNNEI. This CDR3 spans 17 amino acids. In nucleotides, the CDR3 is TGTGCCAGCACTCCGAATACCCTGTCGGTCTCCACAGATACGCAGTATTTT. Its protein is CASTPNTLSVSTDTQYF.

This chain connects TRBV10-3 to TRBJ1-6, with unresolved D. The CDR3 runs to 14 residues. Germline V gene sequence: CDR1 ENHRY, CDR2 SYGVKD. V gave up 3 bases and J gave up 7 bases, with 10 bases separating them. The chain's CDR3 is CAISESGWNSPLHF. DNA of the CDR3: TGTGCCATCAGTGAATCGGGTTGGAATTCACCCCTCCACTTT.

This clone appeared a single time. This chain links TRBV20-1 with TRBJ2-3; D gene unclear. Germline V gene data show CDR1 as DFQATT and CDR2 as SNEGSKA (reference sequence). The CDR3 sequence is 11 residues long. V was shortened by 4 bases and J by 1 base, with 3 bases between the two germline ends. CDR3 coding DNA: TGCAGTGCTACTCGCACAGATACGCAGTATTTT. Amino acid sequence: CSATRTDTQYF.